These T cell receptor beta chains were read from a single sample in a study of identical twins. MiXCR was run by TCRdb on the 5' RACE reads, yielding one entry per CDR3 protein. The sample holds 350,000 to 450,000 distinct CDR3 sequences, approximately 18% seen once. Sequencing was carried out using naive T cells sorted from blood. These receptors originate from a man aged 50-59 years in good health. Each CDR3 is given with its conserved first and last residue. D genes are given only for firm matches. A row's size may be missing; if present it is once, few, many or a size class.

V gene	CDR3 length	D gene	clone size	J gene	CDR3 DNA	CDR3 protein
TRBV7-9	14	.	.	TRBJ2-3	TGTGCCAGCAGCTTAGGGGAACTGGGCGATACGCAGTATTTT	CASSLGELGDTQYF
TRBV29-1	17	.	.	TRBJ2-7	TGCAGCGTTGTCTCCCGAGCGGTTGCGGCCCACTCCTACGAGCAGTACTTC	CSVVSRAVAAHSYEQYF
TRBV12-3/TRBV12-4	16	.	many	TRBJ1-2	TGTGCCAGCAGTCAACGGGACGGACGACAGCTCTATGGCTACACCTTC	CASSQRDGRQLYGYTF
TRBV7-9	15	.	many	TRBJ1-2	TGTGCCAGCAGCTTAGAGTATTATGCTGCCTATGGCTACACCTTC	CASSLEYYAAYGYTF
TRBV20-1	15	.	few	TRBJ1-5	TGCAGTGCTAGGACCCAGGGGAACGGCAATCAGCCCCAGCATTTT	CSARTQGNGNQPQHF
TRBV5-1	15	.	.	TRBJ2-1	TGCGCCAGCAGCTTGGCCAGGCGAAACTACAATGAGCAGTTCTTC	CASSLARRNYNEQFF
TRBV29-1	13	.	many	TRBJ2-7	TGCAGCGTTGAAGGGGACAATACCTACGAGCAGTACTTC	CSVEGDNTYEQYF
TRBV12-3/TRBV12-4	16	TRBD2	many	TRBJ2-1	TGTGCCAGCAGTCCCGGGACTAGCGGGACTAACAATGAGCAGTTCTTC	CASSPGTSGTNNEQFF
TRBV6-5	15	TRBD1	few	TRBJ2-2	TGTGCCAGCAGTTATGGGACAGGGGTCACCGGGGAGCTGTTTTTT	CASSYGTGVTGELFF
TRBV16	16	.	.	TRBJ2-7	TGTGCCAGCAGCCAAATCGTACTCCGGGCTTCCTACGAGCAGTACTTC	CASSQIVLRASYEQYF
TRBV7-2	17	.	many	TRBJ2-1	TGTGCCAGCAGCTTAGGGGGACAAATAACCTCCTACAATGAGCAGTTCTTC	CASSLGGQITSYNEQFF